The subject of this entry is one T cell receptor beta chain. Its antigen remains unknown. Looked up from germline, CDR1 is SGHAT and CDR2 is FQNNGV. The germline V and J ends were trimmed by 5 bases and 4 bases, with 20 bases remaining between them. This CDR3 region has 16 residues. The sample belongs to a study of cytomegalovirus exposure and HLA in healthy donors. Regarding the study as a whole: Being productive about 90% or about 30% of the time was typical of most TCR beta V segments in an earlier analysis. CMV serostatus was the only immune exposure information that was available. When analyzed later, the rates of TCR association showed variation by HLA locus, with DRB1 the most and HLA-C the fewest.

The primer mix had 60 Vbeta and 13 Jbeta primers. Assay used: immunoSEQ multiplex PCR; TCRdb lists only in-frame clones, some missing. Its clone listing holds over 120,000 clones. V is TRBV11-2 and J is TRBJ1-1; the D is unclear. This clonotype originated in a male donor in good health and CMV-seronegative. Specimen: PBMCs. The CDR3 region is CASSPPVRWEGTEAFF. The CDR3 bases are TGTGCCAGCAGCCCCCCCGTGCGTTGGGAGGGCACTGAAGCTTTCTTT.